This is a list of T cell receptor beta chains from one sample in a study of blood T cell repertoires in COVID-19. Some clones are missing from TCRdb's copy, which holds only in-frame ones; the method was immunoSEQ multiplex PCR. The data show over 200,000 clones, around 90% seen once. The sequenced material came from PBMCs or T cells enriched from blood (not recorded which). These receptor sequences come from a man aged 18 to 29 with acute COVID-19. Each CDR3 is given with its conserved first and last residue. A D gene is named only where the DNA matches it firmly. Size tells how often a clone was seen (once, few, many) or the class of an expanded clone, and some rows leave it out.

v_gene	abundance	j_gene	d_gene	CDR3nt	CDR3aa
TRBV5-8	-	TRBJ2-1	TRBD1	TGTGCCAGCAGCTTGTACGGGACAGGGGCGGGGAATGAGCAGTTCTTC	CASSLYGTGAGNEQFF
TRBV6-6	once	TRBJ2-7	TRBD2	TGTGCCAGCAGAGAGCGGGGGGCCTACGAGCAGTACTTC	CASRERGAYEQYF
TRBV27	-	TRBJ2-1	TRBD2	TGTGCCAGCAGTCCGGGGACTAGCGGGAGGAATGAGCAGTTCTTC	CASSPGTSGRNEQFF
TRBV7-2	-	TRBJ1-6	TRBD1	TGTGCCAGCAGCTCCACCGACAGGGGTGGTTCACCCCTCCACTTT	CASSSTDRGGSPLHF
TRBV28	-	TRBJ1-2	-	TGTGCCAGCAGGCCCGGGGGGCCTACTTTCTACACCTTC	CASRPGGPTFYTF
TRBV10-3	-	TRBJ2-3	-	TGTGCCATCAGTGAGACAGACACAGATACGCAGTATTTT	CAISETDTDTQYF
TRBV4-1	-	TRBJ2-3	-	TGCGCCAGCAGCCAAGGGGGGGAGAGGTTCACAGATACGCAGTATTTT	CASSQGGERFTDTQYF
TRBV10-1	-	TRBJ1-1	-	TGCGCCAGCAGTCCGGACCCTCAGGGGAACACTGAAGCTTTCTTT	CASSPDPQGNTEAFF
TRBV14	-	TRBJ2-1	TRBD2	TGTGCCAGCAGCCAAGAAAGACTGCGGGAGGTCCCCACATACAATGAGCAGTTCTTC	CASSQERLREVPTYNEQFF
TRBV7-9	-	TRBJ2-1	TRBD2	TGTGCCAGCAGCTTAGTCCTAGCGGGAGAATGGGAGCAGTTCTTC	CASSLVLAGEWEQFF
TRBV9	-	TRBJ1-6	TRBD1	TGTGCCAGCAGAGGTTCCGGGACAGGCGACTTTGGGGATTCACCCCTCCACTTT	CASRGSGTGDFGDSPLHF
TRBV28	few	TRBJ1-4	-	TGTGCCAGCAACAGCGGACGGGATTCTGAAAAACTGTTTTTT	CASNSGRDSEKLFF
TRBV30	-	TRBJ1-3	-	TGTGCCTGGAGTGTACAGGGAAACACCATATATTTT	CAWSVQGNTIYF
TRBV15	-	TRBJ1-3	-	TGTGCCACCAGCGGTAGAATCAACTCTGGAAACACCATATATTTT	CATSGRINSGNTIYF
TRBV28	-	TRBJ2-7	TRBD2	TGTGCCAGCAGCCAGACTAGCGGGAGAACCGAGCAGTACTTC	CASSQTSGRTEQYF
TRBV30	once	TRBJ1-5	-	TGTGCCCTACGGGCGGGGGGCAATCAGCCCCAGCATTTT	CALRAGGNQPQHF
TRBV11-3	-	TRBJ2-3	TRBD2	TGTGCCAGCAGCTTGTTTGCCGGGACTAGCGGCACAGATACGCAGTATTTT	CASSLFAGTSGTDTQYF
TRBV7-3	-	TRBJ1-3	-	TGTGCCAGCAGCCCGCAGGGGGGAAACACCATATATTTT	CASSPQGGNTIYF
TRBV11-2	-	TRBJ1-1	-	TGTGCCAGCACCCTAGCGGGGGGGGTGAACACTGAAGCTTTCTTT	CASTLAGGVNTEAFF
TRBV5-1	-	TRBJ2-7	-	TGCGCCAGCAGATTAGAGGGCGAGCAGTACTTC	CASRLEGEQYF
TRBV4-2	-	TRBJ2-2	TRBD1	TGTGCCAGCAGCCCCGGGACAGGGGACACCGGGGAGCTGTTTTTT	CASSPGTGDTGELFF
TRBV6-5	few	TRBJ2-5	TRBD2	TGTGCCAGCAGTTACTCGATGACTAGCGGGCTTGGGACCCAGTACTTC	CASSYSMTSGLGTQYF
TRBV7-9	-	TRBJ2-1	TRBD2	TGTGCCAGCAGCCGTCTAGCGGGTTCAGGTGAGCAGTTCTTC	CASSRLAGSGEQFF
TRBV5-6	-	TRBJ2-1	TRBD2	TGTGCCAGCAGCCTGGAAGGGCGGGAGTTGGGTGAGCAGTTCTTC	CASSLEGRELGEQFF
TRBV7-2	-	TRBJ2-7	TRBD2	TGTGCCAGCAGCTTAGAGGGGAGGGGGCAGTACTTC	CASSLEGRGQYF
TRBV6-5	-	TRBJ2-2	-	TGTGCCAGCAGTCACGAAGGGGTAACCGGGGAGCTGTTTTTT	CASSHEGVTGELFF
TRBV14	-	TRBJ2-5	TRBD1	TGTGCCAGCAGCCTCCCGGGACAGGCCCAAGAGACCCAGTACTTC	CASSLPGQAQETQYF
TRBV25-1	-	TRBJ2-7	-	TGTGCCAGCAGTGATGGGGACACCTCCTACGAGCAGTACTTC	CASSDGDTSYEQYF
TRBV4-1	-	TRBJ2-2	TRBD1	TGCGCCAGCAGCCAAAACAAACAGGGGTTGGCCGGGGAGCTGTTTTTT	CASSQNKQGLAGELFF
TRBV6-4	-	TRBJ2-3	-	TGTGCCAGCAGTGTAGGGACTGACGGTACAGATACGCAGTATTTT	CASSVGTDGTDTQYF
TRBV7-9	-	TRBJ2-7	TRBD1	TGTGCCAGCAGCTTCCTACAGGGGTTGGGCGAGCAGTACTTC	CASSFLQGLGEQYF
TRBV27	few	TRBJ1-2	-	TGTGCCAGCAGTTTACAATCAGGGCACTATGGCTACACCTTC	CASSLQSGHYGYTF
TRBV18	once	TRBJ1-5	-	TGTGCCAGCTCACCGGAAACGGAGGGTCAGCCCCAGCATTTT	CASSPETEGQPQHF
TRBV30	-	TRBJ2-4	-	TGTGCCTGGAACCCTAGACTAGCCAAAAACATTCAGTACTTC	CAWNPRLAKNIQYF
TRBV7-3	once	TRBJ2-1	TRBD2	TGTGCCAGCAGCCACGTCGGGAGGGCTTCCTACAATGAGCAGTTCTTC	CASSHVGRASYNEQFF
TRBV4-1	-	TRBJ2-1	TRBD2	TGCGCCAGCAGCCAAGATCGGGCGACTAGCGGGAGTGGTGAGCAGTTCTTC	CASSQDRATSGSGEQFF
TRBV27	-	TRBJ1-2	TRBD1	TGTGCCAGCAGTACCGGGACAGGGAGCGGCTACACCTTC	CASSTGTGSGYTF
TRBV5-8	-	TRBJ2-7	TRBD1	TGTGCCAGCAGCGCTAGGGGACAGGTTTCCGACGAGCAGTACTTC	CASSARGQVSDEQYF
TRBV28	-	TRBJ1-5	TRBD1	TGTGCCAGCAAAGGGACAGGGAATTATCAGCCCCAGCATTTT	CASKGTGNYQPQHF
TRBV5-4	-	TRBJ2-3	-	TGTGCCAGCAGCTCCGGGACAGGGATTCTAGCGGGGCAGACAGATACGCAGTATTTT	CASSSGTGILAGQTDTQYF